Listed below are T cell receptor beta chains from one sample, sequenced in a study of OX40 agonist ivuxolimab in advanced cancers. The assay was immunoSEQ multiplex PCR, and TCRdb's table has in-frame clones only and misses some. The repertoire includes 55,000 to 85,000 clones, about 91% of them detected once, and around 0.31% sits in the top ten. Sequencing used CD4+ or CD8+ T cells sorted from blood, obtained in a trial of the OX40 agonist ivuxolimab. Receptors were obtained from an adult with an advanced solid tumor such as melanoma, head and neck, liver or kidney cancer. Both conserved end residues are part of each CDR3. D genes are given only for firm matches. Size values are once, few and many counts, or a class for expanded clones, and some rows have none.

TRBV6-1	TRBJ2-5	NA	TRBD1	CASRAGGLWTQYF	TGTGCCAGCAGGGCAGGGGGCCTCTGGACCCAGTACTTC
TRBV29-1	TRBJ2-7	NA	NA	CSVAGPGEQYF	TGCAGCGTTGCCGGCCCCGGCGAGCAGTACTTC
TRBV5-6	TRBJ2-3	NA	NA	CASSLLVGFADTQYF	TGTGCCAGCAGCTTGTTGGTGGGCTTCGCAGATACGCAGTATTTT
TRBV5-1	TRBJ2-1	NA	NA	CASSADVAGARFF	TGCGCCAGCAGCGCAGACGTGGCGGGTGCGCGGTTCTTC
TRBV18	TRBJ1-5	NA	NA	CASSPTPSGGNQPQHF	TGTGCCAGCTCACCGACACCCTCAGGCGGCAATCAGCCCCAGCATTTT
TRBV4-2	TRBJ2-7	few	TRBD2	CASSQGLAGVQTYEQYF	TGTGCCAGCAGCCAGGGACTAGCGGGAGTTCAAACCTACGAGCAGTACTTC
TRBV28	TRBJ2-1	NA	TRBD2	CASSLMGLAGAAEQFF	TGTGCCAGCAGTTTAATGGGGCTAGCGGGAGCGGCTGAGCAGTTCTTC
TRBV5-1	TRBJ1-3	NA	NA	CASSLSASGGSGNTIYF	TGCGCCAGCAGCTTGTCCGCCTCGGGCGGCTCTGGAAACACCATATATTTT
TRBV19	TRBJ1-2	NA	NA	CASSIDEGSGYTF	TGTGCCAGTAGTATAGATGAGGGAAGTGGCTACACCTTC
TRBV19	TRBJ1-1	NA	NA	CASSTQATVSEAFF	TGTGCCAGTAGTACGCAGGCGACGGTCTCTGAAGCTTTCTTT
TRBV6-1	TRBJ1-1	NA	NA	CASSGQTNTEAFF	TGTGCCAGCAGCGGACAGACGAACACTGAAGCTTTCTTT
TRBV5-1	TRBJ1-5	NA	TRBD1	CASSPGGGTDNQPQHF	TGCGCCAGCAGCCCGGGGGGCGGGACAGATAATCAGCCCCAGCATTTT
TRBV5-6	TRBJ2-1	NA	TRBD1	CASSFGDRPYNEQFF	TGTGCCAGCAGCTTTGGGGACAGGCCCTACAATGAGCAGTTCTTC
TRBV6-5	TRBJ1-3	NA	NA	CASRRDGISGNTIYF	TGTGCCAGCAGGCGGGACGGCATCTCTGGAAACACCATATATTTT